This T cell receptor beta chain was observed in a study of blood T cell repertoires in COVID-19. Only in-frame clones appear in the TCRdb table, and some are missing; sequencing was by immunoSEQ multiplex PCR. The data contain 99,000 or so clones, about three quarters of them singletons. Per germline, CDR1 SGHTA and CDR2 FQGNSA. With 4 bases clipped from V and 6 bases from J, the junction kept 6 bases outside the gene matches. This CDR3 comprises 15 residues. This TCR came from a woman aged 70-85 years with acute or convalescent COVID-19. The rearrangement uses TRBV7-2 and TRBJ2-2; 9 nucleotides match TRBD1. What was sequenced was peripheral blood. The chain's CDR3 is CASSSGTGYSGELFF. The CDR3 DNA reads as TGTGCCAGCAGCTCCGGGACAGGGTACTCCGGGGAGCTGTTTTTT. Complete variable domain (other parts from reference TRBV7-2 and TRBJ2-2): GAGVSQSPSNKVTEKGKDVELRCDPISGHTALYWYRQSLGQGLEFLIYFQGNSAPDKSGLPSDRFSAERTGGSVSTLTIQRTQQEDSAVYLCASSSGTGYSGELFFGEGSRLTVL.